This T cell receptor beta chain appears in the sequencing data of a study of T cell repertoires in cytomegalovirus infection. Study-wide context: CMV infection and matching HLA type were both indicated by public TCR beta signatures. Findings and caveats of the study: Based on cumulative public TCR beta family frequency, carriers of CMV plus the relevant HLA were identified. HLA-C-restricted TCR beta clonotypes specific for CMV led the ex vivo response.

TCRdb used MiXCR to reprocess the reads, holding one entry per CDR3 protein. Here the sample spans 300,000 or so distinct CDR3 sequences, roughly a quarter being singletons. The CDR3 spans 13 residues. V shed 6 bases and J 4 bases; nucleotides not matched to a gene: 5. This clonotype was detected many times. Its antigen is undetermined. The material sequenced was PBMCs. The V and J genes are TRBV12-3 or TRBV12-4 and TRBJ1-2; 7 nucleotides line up with TRBD1. The origin of this receptor is a human donor in good health (CMV status not recorded). Some clones in this sample may be carry-over from other donors' samples. The CDR3 protein is CASSPQGIYGYTF. The CDR3 bases are TGTGCCAGCAGCCCACAGGGGATCTATGGCTACACCTTC.